Below are 26 T cell receptor beta chains sequenced from a single sample in a study of breast tumors, draining lymph nodes, adjacent tissues. The lymph nodes were axillary draining lymph nodes from breast cancer patients. MiXCR, applied by TCRdb to the multiplex PCR reads, yields one record per CDR3 protein. The sample gives nearly 200,000 distinct CDR3 sequences, about 32% of which show up once; about 4.3% is in the top ten. Source material: axillary lymph node tissue. The receptor set was obtained from a female donor with breast cancer. Some clones in this sample may be carry-over from other donors' samples.

The V gene is TRBV5-6, the J gene TRBJ1-5; D gene uncertain. The CDR3 extends over 15 amino acids. The ends were cut back, 1 base at V and 0 bases at J, with 8 bases in the middle. Germline V gene lookup returns CDR1 SGHDT and CDR2 YYEEEE. The CDR3 reads CASSLTPSSNQPQHF. The CDR3 DNA reads as TGTGCCAGCAGCTTGACCCCGAGTAGCAATCAGCCCCAGCATTTT.

This clonotype was observed many times. The genes are TRBV20-1 and TRBJ2-3, with TRBD2 as a possible D gene (6 bases). Trimming took off 0 bases at V and 3 bases at J, with 19 bases between the two ends. CDR3 length: 17 residues. Germline lookup yields CDR1 DFQATT and CDR2 SNEGSKA (reference sequence). CDR3 nucleotides: TGCAGTGCTAGAGACCTATTATTGGGGGGAGAGACAGATACGCAGTATTTT. It is translated as CSARDLLLGGETDTQYF.

The sample holds many counts of this clonotype. The chain has TRBV13 and TRBJ2-7, with 7 bases that match TRBD1. The CDR3 runs to 17 residues. CDR1 and CDR2 from the germline V gene are PRHDT and FYEKMQ (reference sequence). V shed 5 bases and J 2 bases; nucleotides not matched to a gene: 15. The CDR3 bases are TGTGCCAGCAGCCTAACGGTGACAGGGATCCTTCCCTACGAGCAGTACTTC. Translating it yields CASSLTVTGILPYEQYF.

This clonotype appeared many times. The junction departs from the called germline gene at one end, perhaps through a read error. The rearrangement joins TRBV7-7 to TRBJ2-2; the D is unclear. The germline gives CDR1 SSHAT, CDR2 FNYEAQ (reference sequence). The CDR3 has 13 amino acids. For the CDR3, the DNA is TGTGCTAGCAGCTTGGATCTCACCGGGGAGCTGTTTTTT. Translation: CASSLDLTGELFF.

This clonotype was detected many times. The chain employs TRBV5-1 and TRBJ2-1; 8 nucleotides agree with TRBD1. The CDR3 has 14 amino acids. With V trimmed by 3 bases and J by 8 bases, 7 bases remained unmatched. Germline V CDR1 and CDR2: SGHRS, YFSETQ. Here the CDR3 reads CASSWTGPGDEQFF. DNA of the CDR3: TGCGCCAGCAGCTGGACAGGGCCTGGGGATGAGCAGTTCTTC. Filled out from reference TRBV5-1 and TRBJ2-1, the complete variable domain reads KAGVTQTPRYLIKTRGQQVTLSCSPISGHRSVSWYQQTPGQGLQFLFEYFSETQRNKGNFPGRFSGRQFSNSRSEMNVSTLELGDSALYLCASSWTGPGDEQFFGPGTRLTVL.

This clonotype was seen at least ten times. This chain uses TRBV6-6 with TRBJ2-3, with 10 bases identical to TRBD1. This CDR3 spans 15 amino acids. V shed 2 bases and J 3 bases; nucleotides not matched to a gene: 2. Looked up from germline, CDR1 is MNHNY and CDR2 is SVGAGI (reference sequence). CDR3 in amino acids: CASSYGDRGTDTQYF. The DNA of the CDR3 is TGTGCCAGCAGTTACGGGGACAGGGGTACAGATACGCAGTATTTT.

This clonotype was observed once. J is TRBJ2-2 and V is TRBV9; the D gene is possibly TRBD2 (6 bases). The V end lost 7 bases, the J end lost 2 bases, and 18 bases lay between the germline ends. Germline values: CDR1 SGDLS, CDR2 YYNGEE. The length of the CDR3 is 16 residues. CDR3 sequence: CASGPGVSGNTGELFF. In DNA, the CDR3 is TGTGCCAGCGGACCGGGGGTATCTGGAAACACCGGGGAGCTGTTTTTT.

At least ten counts were recorded for this clonotype. The V gene is TRBV12-3 or TRBV12-4, the J gene TRBJ2-3; D remains ambiguous. Trimming stripped 4 bases from V and 6 bases from J, with 17 bases between. CDR3 length equals 15 residues. CDR3 bases: TGTGCCAGCAGTTCCCCGTGGTCCGCTAGGGATACGCAGTATTTT. This codes for CASSSPWSARDTQYF.

The rearrangement links TRBV14 to TRBJ2-7; 7 bases are shared with TRBD1. The ends lost 1 base at V and 6 bases at J; junction bases unmatched: 30. Germline-derived CDR1 and CDR2 are SGHDN and FVKESK. The CDR3 is 22 residues long. The DNA for the CDR3 is TGTGCCAGCAGCCAAGTTAGTCCCCGCCCAGGACAGGCTTCGGCCCCTTCGGGCGAGCAGTACTTC. It is translated as CASSQVSPRPGQASAPSGEQYF. Together with reference TRBV14 and TRBJ2-7, the CDR3 gives the full variable domain: EAGVTQFPSHSVIEKGQTVTLRCDPISGHDNLYWYRRVMGKEIKFLLHFVKESKQDESGMPNNRFLAERTGGTYSTLKVQPAELEDSGVYFCASSQVSPRPGQASAPSGEQYFGPGTRLTVT.

The chain is built from TRBV19 and TRBJ2-7; D unresolved. The CDR3 covers 12 residues. Germline-derived CDR1 and CDR2 are LNHDA and SQIVND (reference sequence). Between the trimmed V and J ends, which lost 10 bases and 3 bases, there was a span of 13 bases. In DNA form, the CDR3 reads TGTGCCACCTCCGGTAGGCTCTACGAGCAGTACTTC. As protein: CATSGRLYEQYF.

This clonotype has at least ten counts. J is TRBJ1-5 and V is TRBV4-1, with TRBD1 identical over 9 bases. There are 16 residues in the CDR3. Trimming removed 3 bases from V and 6 bases from J; junction bases left unmatched: 9. Germline V gene sequence: CDR1 MGHRA, CDR2 YSYEKL. CDR3 residues: CASSHPQGAGVQPQHF. DNA for the CDR3: TGCGCCAGCAGCCACCCACAGGGGGCAGGGGTTCAGCCCCAGCATTTT.

The table lists this clonotype with many counts. The chain links TRBV6-5 to TRBJ2-5, with 8 bases that match TRBD2. V shed 6 bases and J 4 bases; nucleotides not matched to a gene: 7. There are 14 residues in the CDR3. From germline, CDR1 is MNHEY and CDR2 SVGAGI. The CDR3 sequence is CASSHDRGGETQYF. The CDR3 region has the DNA TGTGCCAGCAGCCACGACCGGGGGGGAGAGACCCAGTACTTC.

V usage is TRBV6-1 and J usage is TRBJ2-2; D might be TRBD2 (7 bases). Germline V lookup: CDR1 MNHNS, CDR2 SASEGT. This CDR3 region has 16 residues. V was clipped by 1 base and J by 3 bases, with 12 bases between them. In DNA form, the CDR3 reads TGTGCCAGCAGTGAAGAGAGGGGGGGGCACACCGGGGAGCTGTTTTTT. Protein product: CASSEERGGHTGELFF.

The chain carries TRBV5-8 and TRBJ1-1; 8 bases fit TRBD1. The germline V gene encodes CDR1 SGHTS and CDR2 YDEGEE. The CDR3 covers 12 residues. Trimming removed 3 bases from V and 7 bases from J; junction bases left unmatched: 2. Written as DNA, the CDR3 is TGTGCCAGCAGCTCCGGACAGGGTGAAGCTTTCTTT. This sequence encodes CASSSGQGEAFF.

This clonotype was picked up many times. This sequence joins TRBV12-3 or TRBV12-4 and TRBJ1-2; 8 bases map to TRBD1. After removal of 5 bases from V and 4 bases from J, the junction contained 9 bases not matched to a gene. This CDR3 comprises 15 residues. The CDR3 bases are TGTGCCAGCAGTAGACAGGGGAGTCGGAGCTATGGCTACACCTTC. Translated: CASSRQGSRSYGYTF.

On this clonotype itself: A much larger clone sits a single nucleotide away, making a read error possible. V usage is TRBV6-5 and J usage is TRBJ2-7; D call uncertain. The CDR3 sequence is 15 residues long. Per germline, CDR1 MNHEY and CDR2 SVGAGI. The CDR3 region has the DNA TGTGTCAGCTCTAGGGAAGACGGAAGCTCCTACGAGCAGTACTTC. Translation gives CVSSREDGSSYEQYF.

This clonotype came up many times. This chain connects TRBV6-2 or TRBV6-3 to TRBJ1-2; no definite D call. There are 12 residues in the CDR3. Trimming removed 3 bases at V and 6 bases at J, with 8 bases between. Germline loops: CDR1 MNHEY, CDR2 SVGEGT. CDR3: CASSYSVDGYTF. The DNA for the CDR3 is TGTGCCAGCAGTTATTCGGTAGATGGCTACACCTTC.

This clonotype was seen a handful of times. V gene TRBV29-1 combines with J gene TRBJ1-2; D is uncertain. The CDR3 spans 12 residues. In germline, CDR1 is SQVTM, CDR2 ANQGSEA. V lost 2 bases, J lost 3 bases, and 7 bases lay in between. CDR3 loop: CSVESTDYGYTF. CDR3 coding DNA: TGCAGCGTTGAATCGACGGACTATGGCTACACCTTC.

This clonotype was observed a handful of times. The rearrangement joins TRBV6-5 to TRBJ1-5; the D is unclear. Germline V gene lookup returns CDR1 MNHEY and CDR2 SVGAGI. Trimming left V 4 bases short and J 7 bases short, with 14 bases between. The CDR3 covers 14 residues. The CDR3, as DNA: TGTGCCAGCAGTTTCTCCCGCGGGGAGCAGCCCCAGCATTTT. Translation gives CASSFSRGEQPQHF.

This clonotype was seen at least ten times. The V call is TRBV5-4, the J call TRBJ2-3; the match to TRBD2 covers 7 bases. Germline assignment: CDR1 SGHNT and CDR2 YYREEE (reference sequence). V trimming: 4 bases; J trimming: 5 bases; junction bases outside the gene matches: 7. The CDR3 is 14 amino acids. CDR3 DNA sequence: TGTGCCAGCAGCCTAAGCGGGGCCCGAGATACGCAGTATTTT. Its translation is CASSLSGARDTQYF.

This clonotype appeared a few times. This sequence joins TRBV5-1 and TRBJ2-4; 7 bases align to TRBD1. After removal of 4 bases from V and 6 bases from J, the junction contained 10 bases not matched to a gene. Per germline, CDR1 SGHRS and CDR2 YFSETQ. The CDR3 length is 15 residues. The CDR3 nucleotides are TGCGCCAGCAGCCCTGGGGCAGGGGGTTTAAACATTCAGTACTTC. Amino acids: CASSPGAGGLNIQYF.

Concerning this clonotype itself: One base away lies a much larger clone, so this may be a sequencing read error. The gene calls are TRBV11-2 and TRBJ2-6, with no clear D. Germline V gene data show CDR1 as SGHAT and CDR2 as FQNNGV. This CDR3 is built from 15 residues. The chain's CDR3 is CASSQGLGAANVLTF. CDR3 coding DNA: TGCGCCAGCAGCCAAGGCTTAGGAGCGGCCAACGTCCTGACTTTC.

The chain is built from TRBV19 and TRBJ1-6; TRBD1 matches 8 bases. The CDR3 totals 14 residues. Germline V gene lookup returns CDR1 LNHDA and CDR2 SQIVND (reference sequence). Trimming took 4 bases from V and 7 from J; bases not matched to a gene: 3. CDR3 region: CASSNTGGNSPLHF. The CDR3, as DNA: TGTGCCAGTAGTAACACAGGGGGAAATTCACCCCTCCACTTT.

This clonotype occurred many times. V is TRBV6-6 and J is TRBJ2-1; TRBD2 agrees at 11 bases. V shed 6 bases, J shed 6 bases, and the junction held 7 bases outside the gene matches. CDR3 length: 15 amino acids. Germline CDR1 is MNHNY and CDR2 is SVGAGI (reference sequence). The CDR3 loop reads CASSYGTSGPNEQFF. The CDR3 coding sequence is TGTGCCAGCAGCTACGGGACTAGCGGTCCCAATGAGCAGTTCTTC.

This clonotype was observed many times. V gene TRBV7-2 combines with J gene TRBJ1-5; 11 bases align to TRBD1. The CDR3 length is 16 residues. Germline CDR1 and CDR2: SGHTA and FQGNSA. The V segment lost 5 bases and the J segment 4 bases; nucleotides outside the gene matches: 7. The CDR3 spells CASSARTGGLNQPQHF. The CDR3 bases are TGTGCCAGCAGCGCCAGGACAGGGGGCCTGAATCAGCCCCAGCATTTT.

This clonotype was counted once. A much larger clone lies a single base off, so this may be a read error. The genes are TRBV30 and TRBJ1-2; TRBD1 aligns across 7 bases. The CDR3 has 13 residues. With 4 bases clipped from V and 7 bases from J, the junction kept 9 bases outside the gene matches. Germline V gene lookup returns CDR1 GTSNPN and CDR2 SVGIG (reference sequence). The CDR3 DNA reads as TGTGCCTGGAATGTAAAGGGGGCCTTTGGCTACACCTTC. Encoded protein: CAWNVKGAFGYTF.